One T cell receptor beta chain is described in this entry. The antigen is unknown. Clones were sequenced by immunoSEQ multiplex PCR, and TCRdb holds only the in-frame ones, with some missing. The sample has millions of clones, around 94% seen once; the top ten hold around 0.15%. This entry is derived from a study of shared clonotypes between healthy human individuals. This CDR3 is 16 amino acids long. Germline CDR1 is KGHSH and CDR2 is LQKENI. The trim removed 5 bases at V and 5 bases at J, leaving 7 bases unmatched. General study points: The sharing of 4.5% to 6.5% of naive CD4 clonotypes was seen across a handful of donors. Generation probability values for non-shared clonotypes were lower than those for clonotypes shared by all four donors.

The sample was naive CD4+ T cells sorted from blood. As to subset: CD45RA+ positively selected. This TCR was recovered from a man aged 18 to 30 in good health. The gene calls are TRBV18 and TRBJ2-1; 12 bases line up with TRBD2. The CDR3 sequence: CASSSLAGGGNNEQFF. DNA for the CDR3: TGTGCCAGCTCATCCCTAGCGGGAGGGGGTAACAATGAGCAGTTCTTC.